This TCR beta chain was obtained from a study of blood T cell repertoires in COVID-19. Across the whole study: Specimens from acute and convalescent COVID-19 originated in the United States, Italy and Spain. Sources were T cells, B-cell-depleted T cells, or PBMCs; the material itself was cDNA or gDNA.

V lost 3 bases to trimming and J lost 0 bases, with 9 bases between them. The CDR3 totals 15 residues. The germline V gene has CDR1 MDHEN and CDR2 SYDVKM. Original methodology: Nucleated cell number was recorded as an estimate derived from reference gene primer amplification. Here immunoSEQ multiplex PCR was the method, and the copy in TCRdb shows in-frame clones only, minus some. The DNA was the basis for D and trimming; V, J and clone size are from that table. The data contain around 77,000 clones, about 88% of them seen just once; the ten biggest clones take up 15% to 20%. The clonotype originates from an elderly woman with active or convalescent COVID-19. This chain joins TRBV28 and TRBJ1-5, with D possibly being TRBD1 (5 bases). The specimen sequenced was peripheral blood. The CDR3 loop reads CASSLDTYSNQPQHF. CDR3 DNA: TGTGCCAGCAGTTTGGACACATATAGCAATCAGCCCCAGCATTTT.